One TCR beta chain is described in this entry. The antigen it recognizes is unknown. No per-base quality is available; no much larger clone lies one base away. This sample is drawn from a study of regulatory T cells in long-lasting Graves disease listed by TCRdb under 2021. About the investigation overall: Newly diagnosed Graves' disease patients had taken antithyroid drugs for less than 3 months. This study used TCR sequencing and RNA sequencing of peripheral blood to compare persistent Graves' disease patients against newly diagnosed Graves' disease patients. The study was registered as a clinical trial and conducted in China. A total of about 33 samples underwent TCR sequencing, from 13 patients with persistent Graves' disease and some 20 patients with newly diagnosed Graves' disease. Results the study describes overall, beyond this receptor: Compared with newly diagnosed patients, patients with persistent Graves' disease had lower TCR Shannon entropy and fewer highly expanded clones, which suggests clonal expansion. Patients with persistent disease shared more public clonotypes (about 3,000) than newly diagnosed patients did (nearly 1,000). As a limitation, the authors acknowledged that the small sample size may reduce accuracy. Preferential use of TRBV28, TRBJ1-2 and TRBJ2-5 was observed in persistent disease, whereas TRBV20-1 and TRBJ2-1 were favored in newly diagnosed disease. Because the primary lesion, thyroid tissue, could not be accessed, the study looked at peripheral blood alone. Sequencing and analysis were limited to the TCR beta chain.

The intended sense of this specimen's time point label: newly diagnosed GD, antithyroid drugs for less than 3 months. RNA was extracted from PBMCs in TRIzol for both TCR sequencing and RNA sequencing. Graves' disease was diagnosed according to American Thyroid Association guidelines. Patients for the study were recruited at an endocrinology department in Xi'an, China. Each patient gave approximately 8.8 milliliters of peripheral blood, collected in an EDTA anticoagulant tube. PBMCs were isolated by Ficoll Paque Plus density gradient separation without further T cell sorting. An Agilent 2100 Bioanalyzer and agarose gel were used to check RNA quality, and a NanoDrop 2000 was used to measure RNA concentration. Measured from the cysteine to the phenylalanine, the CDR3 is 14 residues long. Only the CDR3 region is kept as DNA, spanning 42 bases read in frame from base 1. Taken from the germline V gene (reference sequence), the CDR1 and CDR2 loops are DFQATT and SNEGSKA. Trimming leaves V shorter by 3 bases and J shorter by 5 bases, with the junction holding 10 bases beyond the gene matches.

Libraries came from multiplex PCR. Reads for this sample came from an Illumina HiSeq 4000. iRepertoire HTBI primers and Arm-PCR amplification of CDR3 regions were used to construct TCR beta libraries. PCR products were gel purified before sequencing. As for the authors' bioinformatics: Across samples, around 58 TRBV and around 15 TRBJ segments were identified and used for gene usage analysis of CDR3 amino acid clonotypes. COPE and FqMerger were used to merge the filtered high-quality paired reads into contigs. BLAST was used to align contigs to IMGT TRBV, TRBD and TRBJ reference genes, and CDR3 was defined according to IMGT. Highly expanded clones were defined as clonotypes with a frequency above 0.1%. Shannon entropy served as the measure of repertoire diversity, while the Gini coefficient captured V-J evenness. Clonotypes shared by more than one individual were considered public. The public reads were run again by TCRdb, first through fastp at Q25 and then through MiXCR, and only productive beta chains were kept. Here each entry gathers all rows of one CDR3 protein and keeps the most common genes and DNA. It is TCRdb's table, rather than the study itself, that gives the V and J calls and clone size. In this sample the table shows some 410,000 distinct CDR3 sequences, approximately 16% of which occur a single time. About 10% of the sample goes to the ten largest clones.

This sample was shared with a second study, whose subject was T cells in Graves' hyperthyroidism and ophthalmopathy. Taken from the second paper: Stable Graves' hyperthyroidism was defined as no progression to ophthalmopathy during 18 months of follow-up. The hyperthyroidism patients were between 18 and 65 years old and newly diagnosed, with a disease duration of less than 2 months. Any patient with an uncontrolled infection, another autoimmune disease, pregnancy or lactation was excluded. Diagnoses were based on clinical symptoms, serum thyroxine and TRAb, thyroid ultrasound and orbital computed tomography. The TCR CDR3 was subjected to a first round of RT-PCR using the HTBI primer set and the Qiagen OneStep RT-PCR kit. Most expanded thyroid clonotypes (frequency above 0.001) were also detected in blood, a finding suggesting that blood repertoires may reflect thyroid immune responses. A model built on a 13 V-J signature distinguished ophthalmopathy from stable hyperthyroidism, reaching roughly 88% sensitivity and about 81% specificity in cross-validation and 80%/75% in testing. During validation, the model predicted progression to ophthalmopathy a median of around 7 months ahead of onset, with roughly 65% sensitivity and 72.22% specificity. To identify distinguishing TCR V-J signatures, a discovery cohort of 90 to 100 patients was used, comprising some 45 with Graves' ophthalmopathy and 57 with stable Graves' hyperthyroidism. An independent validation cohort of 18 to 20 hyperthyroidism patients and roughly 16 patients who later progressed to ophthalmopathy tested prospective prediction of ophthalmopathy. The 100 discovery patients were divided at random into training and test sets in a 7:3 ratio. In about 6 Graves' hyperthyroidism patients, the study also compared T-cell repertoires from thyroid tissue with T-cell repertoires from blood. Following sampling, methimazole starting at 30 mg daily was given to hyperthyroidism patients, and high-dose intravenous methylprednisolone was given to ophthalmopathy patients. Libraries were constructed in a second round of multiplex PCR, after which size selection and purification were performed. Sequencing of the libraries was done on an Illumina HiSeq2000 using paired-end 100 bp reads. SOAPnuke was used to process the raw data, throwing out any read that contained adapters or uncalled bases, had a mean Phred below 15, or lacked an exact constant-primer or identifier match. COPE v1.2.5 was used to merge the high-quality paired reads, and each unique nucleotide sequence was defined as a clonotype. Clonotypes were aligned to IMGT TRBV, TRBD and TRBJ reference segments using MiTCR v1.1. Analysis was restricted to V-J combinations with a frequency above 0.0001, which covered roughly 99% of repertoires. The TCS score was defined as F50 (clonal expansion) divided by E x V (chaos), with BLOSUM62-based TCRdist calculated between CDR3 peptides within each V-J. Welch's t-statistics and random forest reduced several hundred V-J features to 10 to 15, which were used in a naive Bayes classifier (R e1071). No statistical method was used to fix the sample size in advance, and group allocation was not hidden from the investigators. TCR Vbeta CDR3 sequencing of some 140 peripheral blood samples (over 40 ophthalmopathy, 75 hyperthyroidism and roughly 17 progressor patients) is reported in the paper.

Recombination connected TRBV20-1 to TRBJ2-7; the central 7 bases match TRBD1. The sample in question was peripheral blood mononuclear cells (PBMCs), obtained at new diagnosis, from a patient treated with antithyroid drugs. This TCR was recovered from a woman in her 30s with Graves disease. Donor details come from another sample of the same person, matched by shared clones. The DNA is TGCAGTGCTAGCGCCCAGACAGGGATCGACGAGCAGTACTTC. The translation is CSASAQTGIDEQYF.